Each of the 5 T cell receptor beta chains below was sequenced from the same sample in a study of blood T cell repertoires in COVID-19. TCRdb's copy holds only in-frame clones and misses some; the assay was immunoSEQ multiplex PCR. The sample has roughly 54,000 clones; approximately 90% are singletons. The sequencing input was peripheral blood. The receptor set was obtained from a man in his fifties or sixties with acute or convalescent COVID-19.

The rearrangement links TRBV25-1 to TRBJ1-2, with a weak D call TRBD1 (5 bases). Deletions cut 2 bases from V and 6 bases from J, with 16 bases between. The CDR3 has 15 amino acids. Germline-derived CDR1 and CDR2 are MGHDK and SYGVNS. The chain's CDR3 is CASSELGGGNDGYTF. The DNA of the CDR3 is TGTGCCAGCAGTGAACTTGGGGGAGGGAACGATGGCTACACCTTC.

The chain has TRBV2 and TRBJ2-7, with 10 bases lining up with TRBD2. Germline V CDR1 and CDR2: SNHLY, FYNNEI. There are 15 residues in the CDR3. The CDR3 nucleotides read TGTCAATCCAAAGGGGCTAGCGGGAGAGGGGGCGAGCAGTACTTC. Translated: CQSKGASGRGGEQYF.

The rearrangement links TRBV2 to TRBJ1-1, with TRBD1 identical over 12 bases. The CDR3 extends over 13 amino acids. Germline assignment: CDR1 SNHLY and CDR2 FYNNEI. Germline trimming cut 6 bases from V and 7 bases from J; bases unmatched to any gene: 3. The CDR3 sequence: CASRGQGAFEAFF. CDR3 DNA: TGTGCCAGCAGGGGACAGGGGGCGTTTGAAGCTTTCTTT.

V is TRBV3-1 (or the pseudogene TRBV3-2) and J is TRBJ1-4; D is possibly TRBD1 (5 bases). Germline V gives CDR1 LGHDT, CDR2 YNNKEL (reference sequence). V was trimmed by 6 bases and J by 2 bases, leaving 13 bases between them. The CDR3 extends over 15 amino acids. This chain's CDR3 is CASSRTLDTNEKLFF. The CDR3 DNA follows: TGTGCCAGCAGTCGGACATTGGACACTAATGAAAAACTGTTTTTT.

The gene calls are TRBV10-2 and TRBJ2-7, with TRBD2 matching 11 bases. The V and J ends lost 5 bases and 5 bases, in that order; junction bases with no gene match: 8. Germline V lookup: CDR1 WSHSY, CDR2 SAAADI. There are 15 residues in the CDR3. CDR3 sequence: CASSYSTSGNHEQYF. CDR3 DNA sequence: TGCGCCAGCAGTTATTCGACTAGCGGGAATCACGAGCAGTACTTC.